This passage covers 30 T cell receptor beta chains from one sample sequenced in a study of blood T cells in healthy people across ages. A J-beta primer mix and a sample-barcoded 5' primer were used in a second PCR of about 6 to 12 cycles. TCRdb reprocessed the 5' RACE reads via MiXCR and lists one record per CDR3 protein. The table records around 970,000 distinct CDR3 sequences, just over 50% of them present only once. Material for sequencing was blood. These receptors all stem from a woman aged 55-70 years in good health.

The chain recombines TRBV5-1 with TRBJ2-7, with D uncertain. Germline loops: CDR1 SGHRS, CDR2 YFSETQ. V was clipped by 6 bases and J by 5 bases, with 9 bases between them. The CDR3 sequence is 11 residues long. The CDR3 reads CASTFLNEQYF. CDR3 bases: TGCGCCAGCACCTTCCTCAACGAGCAGTACTTC.

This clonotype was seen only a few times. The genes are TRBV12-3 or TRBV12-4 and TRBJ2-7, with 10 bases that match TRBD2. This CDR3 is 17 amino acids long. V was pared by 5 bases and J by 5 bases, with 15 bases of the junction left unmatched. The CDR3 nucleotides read TGTGCCAGCAGTGGGTTAGGGGTTACTAGCGGGACTCACGAGCAGTACTTC. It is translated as CASSGLGVTSGTHEQYF.

The CDR3 sequence is CASSSKNRGSSYEQYF. DNA for the CDR3: TGTGCCAGCAGTTCCAAAAACAGGGGGAGCTCCTACGAGCAGTACTTC. V usage is TRBV27 and J usage is TRBJ2-7; TRBD1 agrees at 8 bases. From germline, CDR1 is MNHEY and CDR2 SMNVEV (reference sequence). The CDR3 extends over 16 amino acids. With 4 bases clipped from V and 0 bases from J, the junction kept 8 bases outside the gene matches.

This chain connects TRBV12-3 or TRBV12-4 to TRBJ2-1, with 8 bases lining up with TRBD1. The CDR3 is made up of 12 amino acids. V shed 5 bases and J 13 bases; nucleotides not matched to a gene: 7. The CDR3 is CASSGQGWNQFF. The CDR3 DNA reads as TGTGCCAGCAGTGGACAGGGCTGGAACCAGTTCTTC.

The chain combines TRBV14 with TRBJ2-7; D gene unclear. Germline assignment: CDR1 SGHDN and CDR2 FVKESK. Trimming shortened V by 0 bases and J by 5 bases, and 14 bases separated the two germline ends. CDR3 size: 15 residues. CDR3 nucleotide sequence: TGTGCCAGCAGCCAAGACCCATTCATGGTCAACGAGCAGTACTTC. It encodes CASSQDPFMVNEQYF.

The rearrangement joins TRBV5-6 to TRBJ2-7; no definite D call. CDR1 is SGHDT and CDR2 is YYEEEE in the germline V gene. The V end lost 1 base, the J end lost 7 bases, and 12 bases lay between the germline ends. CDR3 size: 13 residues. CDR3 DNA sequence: TGTGCCAGCAGCTTGCTGATTTACAATGAGCAGTACTTC. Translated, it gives CASSLLIYNEQYF.

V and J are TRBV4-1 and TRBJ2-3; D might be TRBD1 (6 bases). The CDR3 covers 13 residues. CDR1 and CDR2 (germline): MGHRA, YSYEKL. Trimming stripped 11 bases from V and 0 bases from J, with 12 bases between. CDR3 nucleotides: TGCGCCGGGGGACAATCAAGCACAGATACGCAGTATTTT. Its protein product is CAGGQSSTDTQYF.

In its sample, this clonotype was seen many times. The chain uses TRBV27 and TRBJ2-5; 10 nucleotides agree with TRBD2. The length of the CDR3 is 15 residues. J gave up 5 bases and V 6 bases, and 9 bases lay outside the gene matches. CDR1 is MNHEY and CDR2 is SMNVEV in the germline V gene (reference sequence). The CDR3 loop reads CASSFSGRAGETQYF. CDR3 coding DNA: TGTGCCAGCAGCTTCAGCGGGAGGGCCGGGGAGACCCAGTACTTC.

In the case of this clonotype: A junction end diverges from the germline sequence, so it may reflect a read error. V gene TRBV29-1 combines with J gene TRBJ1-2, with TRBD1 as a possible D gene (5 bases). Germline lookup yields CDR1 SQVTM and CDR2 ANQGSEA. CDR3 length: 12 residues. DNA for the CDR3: TGCAGCGTCGAGAGGGACCTCTATAGCTACACCTTC. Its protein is CSVERDLYSYTF. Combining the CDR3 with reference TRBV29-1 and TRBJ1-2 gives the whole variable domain SAVISQKPSRDICQRGTSLTIQCQVDSQVTMMFWYRQQPGQSLTLIATANQGSEATYESGFVIDKFPISRPNLTFSTLTVSNMSPEDSSIYLCSVERDLYSYTFGSGTRLTVV.

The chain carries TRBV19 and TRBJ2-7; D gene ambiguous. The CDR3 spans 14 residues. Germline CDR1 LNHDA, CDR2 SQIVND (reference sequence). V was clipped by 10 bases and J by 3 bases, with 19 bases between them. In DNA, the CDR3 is TGTGCCACCGCGGTTGTCGGGCCTTTCTACGAGCAGTACTTC. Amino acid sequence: CATAVVGPFYEQYF. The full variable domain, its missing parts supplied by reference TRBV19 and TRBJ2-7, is DGGITQSPKYLFRKEGQNVTLSCEQNLNHDAMYWYRQDPGQGLRLIYYSQIVNDFQKGDIAEGYSVSREKKESFPLTVTSAQKNPTAFYLCATAVVGPFYEQYFGPGTRLTVT.

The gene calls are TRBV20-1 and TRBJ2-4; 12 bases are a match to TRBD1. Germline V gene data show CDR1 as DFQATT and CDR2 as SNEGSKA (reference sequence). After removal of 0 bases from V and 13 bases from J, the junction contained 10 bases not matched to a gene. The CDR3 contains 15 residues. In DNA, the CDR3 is TGCAGTGCTAGAGATTGGGGACAGGGGGCGAGTGAGCAGTACTTC. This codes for CSARDWGQGASEQYF.

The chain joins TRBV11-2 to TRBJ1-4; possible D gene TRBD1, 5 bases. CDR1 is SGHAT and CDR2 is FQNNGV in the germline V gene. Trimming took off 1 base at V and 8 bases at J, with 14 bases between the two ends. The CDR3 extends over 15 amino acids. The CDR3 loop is CASSLVGGRGEKLFF. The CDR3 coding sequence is TGTGCCAGCAGCTTAGTTGGCGGCCGGGGCGAAAAACTGTTTTTT.

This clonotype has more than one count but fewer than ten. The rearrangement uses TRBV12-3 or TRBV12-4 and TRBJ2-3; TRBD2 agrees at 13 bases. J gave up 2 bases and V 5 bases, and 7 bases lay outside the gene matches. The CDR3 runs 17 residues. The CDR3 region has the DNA TGTGCCAGCAGTCCAATGACTAGCGGGAGGTCCACAGATACGCAGTATTTT. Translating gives CASSPMTSGRSTDTQYF.

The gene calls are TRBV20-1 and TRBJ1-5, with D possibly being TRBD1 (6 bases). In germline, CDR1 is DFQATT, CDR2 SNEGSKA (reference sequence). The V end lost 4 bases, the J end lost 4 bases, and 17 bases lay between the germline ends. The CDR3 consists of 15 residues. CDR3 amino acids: CSAIRPGAVNQPQHF. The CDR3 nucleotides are TGCAGTGCTATTCGGCCGGGGGCGGTGAATCAGCCCCAGCATTTT.

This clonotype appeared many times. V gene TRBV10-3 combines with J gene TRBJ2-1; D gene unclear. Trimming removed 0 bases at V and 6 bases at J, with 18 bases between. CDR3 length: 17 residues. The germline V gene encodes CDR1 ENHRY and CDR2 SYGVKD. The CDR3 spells CAISESVRLVARNEQFF. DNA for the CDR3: TGTGCCATCAGTGAGTCGGTTCGGCTAGTCGCACGCAATGAGCAGTTCTTC.

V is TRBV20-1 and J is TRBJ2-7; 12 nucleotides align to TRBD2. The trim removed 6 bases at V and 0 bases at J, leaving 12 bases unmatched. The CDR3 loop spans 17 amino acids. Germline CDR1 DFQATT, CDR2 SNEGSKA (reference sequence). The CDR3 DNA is TGCAGTGCCCCCGGGACTAGCGGGTTCCTCAGCTCCTACGAGCAGTACTTC. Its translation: CSAPGTSGFLSSYEQYF.

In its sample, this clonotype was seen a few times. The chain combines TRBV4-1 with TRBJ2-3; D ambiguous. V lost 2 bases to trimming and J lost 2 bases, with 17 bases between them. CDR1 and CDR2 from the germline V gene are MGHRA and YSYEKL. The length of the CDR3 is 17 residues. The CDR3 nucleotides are TGCGCCAGCAGCCAAAGCAGATTTTCGGGTCCCACAGATACGCAGTATTTT. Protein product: CASSQSRFSGPTDTQYF.

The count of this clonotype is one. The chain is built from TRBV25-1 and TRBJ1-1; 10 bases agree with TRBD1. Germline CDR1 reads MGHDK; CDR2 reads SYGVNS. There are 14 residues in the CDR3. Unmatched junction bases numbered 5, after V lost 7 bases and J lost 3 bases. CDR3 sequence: CASKDRGIDTEAFF. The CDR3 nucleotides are TGTGCCAGCAAGGACAGGGGGATTGACACTGAAGCTTTCTTT.

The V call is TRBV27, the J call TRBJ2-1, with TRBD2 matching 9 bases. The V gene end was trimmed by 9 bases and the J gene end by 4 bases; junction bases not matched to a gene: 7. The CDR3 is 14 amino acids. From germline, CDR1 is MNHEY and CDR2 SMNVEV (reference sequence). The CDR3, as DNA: TGTGCCAGTGGCGGGACTAGCATATACAATGAGCAGTTCTTC. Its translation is CASGGTSIYNEQFF.

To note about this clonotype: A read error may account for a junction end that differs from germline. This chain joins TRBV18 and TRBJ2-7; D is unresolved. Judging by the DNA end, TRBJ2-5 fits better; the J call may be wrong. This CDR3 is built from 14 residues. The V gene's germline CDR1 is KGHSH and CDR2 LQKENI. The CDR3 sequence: CASPPTKTMGTQYF. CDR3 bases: TGTGCCAGCCCACCTACGAAAACGATGGGGACCCAGTACTTC.

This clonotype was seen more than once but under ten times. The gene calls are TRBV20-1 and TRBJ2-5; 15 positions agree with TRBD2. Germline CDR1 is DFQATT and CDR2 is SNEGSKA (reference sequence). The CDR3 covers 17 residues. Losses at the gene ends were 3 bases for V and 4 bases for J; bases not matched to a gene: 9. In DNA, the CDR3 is TGCAGTGCTAGTTGGACTAGCGGGAGGGCCCTCGGAGAGACCCAGTACTTC. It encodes CSASWTSGRALGETQYF.

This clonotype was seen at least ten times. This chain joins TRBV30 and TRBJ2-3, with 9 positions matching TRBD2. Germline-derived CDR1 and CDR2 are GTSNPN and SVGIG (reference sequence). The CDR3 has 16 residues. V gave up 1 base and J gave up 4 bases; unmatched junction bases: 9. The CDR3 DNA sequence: TGTGCCTGGAGTGGTGTGCTTGCGGGAGGGCCAGATACGCAGTATTTT. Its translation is CAWSGVLAGGPDTQYF.

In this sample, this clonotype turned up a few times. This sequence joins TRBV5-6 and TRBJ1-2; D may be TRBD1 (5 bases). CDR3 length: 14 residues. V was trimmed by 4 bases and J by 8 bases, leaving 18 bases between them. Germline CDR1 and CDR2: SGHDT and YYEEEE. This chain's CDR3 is CASSPTPQGAGYTF. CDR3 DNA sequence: TGTGCCAGCAGCCCGACTCCTCAGGGTGCCGGCTACACCTTC.

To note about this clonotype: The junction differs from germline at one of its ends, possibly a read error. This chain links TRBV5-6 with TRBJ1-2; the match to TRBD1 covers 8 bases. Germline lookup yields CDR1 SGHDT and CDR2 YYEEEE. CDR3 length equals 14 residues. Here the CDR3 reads CASRDRTEYYGYTF. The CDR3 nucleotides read TGTGCAAGCAGGGACAGGACGGAGTACTATGGCTACACCTTC.

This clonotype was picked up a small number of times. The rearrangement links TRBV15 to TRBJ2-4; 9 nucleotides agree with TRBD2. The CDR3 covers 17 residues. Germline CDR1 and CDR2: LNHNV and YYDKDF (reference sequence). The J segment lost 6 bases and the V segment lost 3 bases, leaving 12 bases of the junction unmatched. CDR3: CATSRAISGRVVNIQYF. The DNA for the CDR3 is TGTGCCACCAGCAGGGCCATTAGCGGGAGAGTGGTAAACATTCAGTACTTC.

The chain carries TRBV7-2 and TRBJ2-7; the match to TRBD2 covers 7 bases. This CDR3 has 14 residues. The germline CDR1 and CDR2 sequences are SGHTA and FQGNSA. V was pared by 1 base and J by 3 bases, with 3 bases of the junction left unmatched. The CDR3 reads CASSLGQRDYEQYF. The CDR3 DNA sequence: TGTGCCAGCAGCTTAGGACAGCGGGACTACGAGCAGTACTTC.

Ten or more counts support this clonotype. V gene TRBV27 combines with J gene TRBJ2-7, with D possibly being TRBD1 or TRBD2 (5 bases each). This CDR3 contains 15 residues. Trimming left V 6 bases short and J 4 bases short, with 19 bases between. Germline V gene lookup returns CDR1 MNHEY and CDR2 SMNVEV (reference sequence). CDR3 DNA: TGTGCCAGCAGAGCTGAAGCGGAGTGGGGGTACGAGCAGTACTTC. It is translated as CASRAEAEWGYEQYF.

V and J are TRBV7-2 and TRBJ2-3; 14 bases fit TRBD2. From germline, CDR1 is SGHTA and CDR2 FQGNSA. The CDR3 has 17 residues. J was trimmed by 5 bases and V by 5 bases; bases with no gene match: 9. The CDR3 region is CASSILRLAGGLDTQYF. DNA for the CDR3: TGTGCCAGCAGCATCTTAAGACTAGCGGGAGGGCTAGATACGCAGTATTTT. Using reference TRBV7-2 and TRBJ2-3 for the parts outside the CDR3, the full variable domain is GAGVSQSPSNKVTEKGKDVELRCDPISGHTALYWYRQSLGQGLEFLIYFQGNSAPDKSGLPSDRFSAERTGGSVSTLTIQRTQQEDSAVYLCASSILRLAGGLDTQYFGPGTRLTVL.

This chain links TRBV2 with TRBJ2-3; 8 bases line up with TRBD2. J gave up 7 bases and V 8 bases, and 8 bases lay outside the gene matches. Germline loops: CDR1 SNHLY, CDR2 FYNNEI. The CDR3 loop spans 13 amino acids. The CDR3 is CASGRLAGHTQYF. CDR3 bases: TGTGCCAGCGGGAGGTTAGCGGGGCATACGCAGTATTTT. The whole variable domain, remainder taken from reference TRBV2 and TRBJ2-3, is EPEVTQTPSHQVTQMGQEVILRCVPISNHLYFYWYRQILGQKVEFLVSFYNNEISEKSEIFDDQFSVERPDGSNFTLKIRSTKLEDSAMYFCASGRLAGHTQYFGPGTRLTVL.

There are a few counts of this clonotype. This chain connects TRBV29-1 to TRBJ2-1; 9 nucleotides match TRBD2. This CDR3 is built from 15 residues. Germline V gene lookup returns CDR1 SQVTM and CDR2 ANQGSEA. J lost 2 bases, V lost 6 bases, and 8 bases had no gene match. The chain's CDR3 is CSVRPSGNAYNEQFF. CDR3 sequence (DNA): TGCAGCGTCAGGCCTAGCGGGAACGCCTACAATGAGCAGTTCTTC.